The next 25 T cell receptor beta chains were all read from a single sample in a study of blood T cell repertoires in COVID-19. Clones were sequenced by immunoSEQ multiplex PCR, and TCRdb holds only the in-frame ones, with some missing. The sample has under 200,000 clones, around 90% seen once. Sequenced: peripheral blood. The receptors come from a man aged 55 to 70 with acute or convalescent COVID-19.

This chain uses TRBV5-4 with TRBJ1-1; unclear D gene. V was shortened by 4 bases and J by 3 bases, with 10 bases between the two germline ends. This CDR3 contains 13 residues. The germline CDR1 and CDR2 sequences are SGHNT and YYREEE (reference sequence). CDR3 bases: TGTGCCAGCAGCACCCGGGAGGACACTGAAGCTTTCTTT. It specifies CASSTREDTEAFF.

This rearrangement joins TRBV19 to TRBJ2-3; 13 positions agree with TRBD2. The V gene end was trimmed by 4 bases and the J gene end by 3 bases; junction bases not matched to a gene: 7. The CDR3 is 17 residues long. CDR1 is LNHDA and CDR2 is SQIVND in the germline V gene (reference sequence). CDR3 in amino acids: CASSSRGTSGTTDTQYF. Here the CDR3 DNA reads TGTGCCAGTAGTAGTCGGGGGACTAGCGGGACGACAGATACGCAGTATTTT. Based on the CDR3 plus reference TRBV19 and TRBJ2-3, the full variable domain is DGGITQSPKYLFRKEGQNVTLSCEQNLNHDAMYWYRQDPGQGLRLIYYSQIVNDFQKGDIAEGYSVSREKKESFPLTVTSAQKNPTAFYLCASSSRGTSGTTDTQYFGPGTRLTVL.

The chain employs TRBV18 and TRBJ1-3; D remains ambiguous. Trimming took off 6 bases at V and 0 bases at J, with 18 bases between the two ends. Per germline, CDR1 KGHSH and CDR2 LQKENI. CDR3 length equals 17 residues. The CDR3 DNA follows: TGTGCCAGCTCGTCGTCCCAAGCGGGCTTCTCTGGAAACACCATATATTTT. This translates into CASSSSQAGFSGNTIYF.

The V gene is TRBV19, the J gene TRBJ1-2; 9 bases are shared with TRBD1. CDR1 and CDR2 (germline): LNHDA, SQIVND (reference sequence). V dropped 6 bases and J dropped 5; count of bases not matched to a gene: 4. The CDR3 spans 13 residues. CDR3: CASRTGGLYGYTF. In nucleotides, the CDR3 is TGTGCCAGTAGGACAGGGGGTTTGTATGGCTACACCTTC.

The rearrangement uses TRBV19 and TRBJ2-1; no reliable D call. The length of the CDR3 is 14 residues. Germline CDR1 reads LNHDA; CDR2 reads SQIVND (reference sequence). V was cut by 10 bases and J by 3 bases, with 16 bases left in between. In DNA, the CDR3 is TGTGCCACCGAGCCGAGGCCTAGCTACAATGAGCAGTTCTTC. Its translation: CATEPRPSYNEQFF.

J is TRBJ1-2 and V is TRBV19, with TRBD1 as a possible D gene (6 bases). Trimming pared 10 bases from V and 0 bases from J, leaving 12 bases between. CDR1 LNHDA and CDR2 SQIVND come from the germline V gene (reference sequence). The CDR3 totals 13 residues. The CDR3 region is CATSDRTNYGYTF. CDR3 in DNA: TGTGCCACCTCGGACAGAACTAACTATGGCTACACCTTC.

This sequence joins TRBV5-1 and TRBJ1-2, with TRBD1 matching over 10 bases. Germline trimming cut 4 bases from V and 5 bases from J; bases unmatched to any gene: 5. Per the germline V gene, CDR1 is SGHRS and CDR2 is YFSETQ. CDR3 size: 14 residues. CDR3 sequence reads: CASSNMGQGYGYTF. DNA for the CDR3: TGCGCCAGCAGCAACATGGGACAGGGGTATGGCTACACCTTC.

The V gene is TRBV29-1, the J gene TRBJ2-1; D remains unclear. CDR3 size: 16 residues. Trimming removed 4 bases at V and 4 bases at J, with 20 bases between. The germline V gene encodes CDR1 SQVTM and CDR2 ANQGSEA. In nucleotides, the CDR3 is TGCAGCGTTGGCCCACCATCGGTGGTCTTTTACAATGAGCAGTTCTTC. It encodes CSVGPPSVVFYNEQFF.

This chain joins TRBV18 and TRBJ1-2; 10 bases are shared with TRBD1. The CDR3 is 17 amino acids. Looked up from germline, CDR1 is KGHSH and CDR2 is LQKENI. The V segment lost 3 bases and the J segment 4 bases; nucleotides outside the gene matches: 11. The CDR3 region has the DNA TGTGCCAGCTCACCGGTTAGCGGACAGGGGGGACTCTATGGCTACACCTTC. Protein product: CASSPVSGQGGLYGYTF.

V is TRBV14 and J is TRBJ2-3, with 8 nucleotides matching TRBD1. The CDR3 has 17 residues. Germline-derived CDR1 and CDR2 are SGHDN and FVKESK. Trimming removed 4 bases from V and 6 bases from J; junction bases left unmatched: 15. Written as DNA, the CDR3 is TGTGCCAGCAGCCCTCCCCTCGGGACAGGTACGGGGGATACGCAGTATTTT. This sequence encodes CASSPPLGTGTGDTQYF.

This chain connects TRBV9 to TRBJ2-6; D is possibly TRBD1 (5 bases). V was pared by 3 bases and J by 2 bases, with 9 bases between. Germline V gene sequence: CDR1 SGDLS, CDR2 YYNGEE. The CDR3 is made up of 15 amino acids. This chain's CDR3 is CASSATGTGANVLTF. DNA of the CDR3: TGTGCCAGCAGCGCTACAGGTACTGGGGCCAACGTCCTGACTTTC.

The rearrangement links TRBV24-1 to TRBJ1-2; TRBD1 agrees at 9 bases. CDR3 length: 16 amino acids. The germline CDR1 and CDR2 sequences are KGHDR and SFDVKD. The ends lost 3 bases at V and 7 bases at J; junction bases unmatched: 11. The CDR3 bases are TGTGCCACCAGTGATCGAAAACAGGGGGCCGTAAGTGGCTACACCTTC. Amino acid sequence: CATSDRKQGAVSGYTF.

The chain carries TRBV5-8 and TRBJ2-3; 14 bases match TRBD2. After removal of 3 bases from V and 0 bases from J, the junction contained 6 bases not matched to a gene. Germline CDR1 is SGHTS and CDR2 is YDEGEE. The CDR3 is 18 residues long. This chain's CDR3 is CASSSGLAGAASTDTQYF. The CDR3 DNA follows: TGTGCCAGCAGCTCGGGACTAGCGGGAGCAGCTAGCACAGATACGCAGTATTTT.

The V call is TRBV5-4, the J call TRBJ2-2; 7 nucleotides align to TRBD2. The J segment lost 4 bases and the V segment lost 7 bases, leaving 7 bases of the junction unmatched. The CDR3 sequence is 14 residues long. In germline, CDR1 is SGHNT, CDR2 YYREEE (reference sequence). The CDR3 region is CASAGLSGTGELFF. In DNA form, the CDR3 reads TGTGCCAGCGCGGGACTATCGGGCACCGGGGAGCTGTTTTTT.

The rearrangement joins TRBV6-5 to TRBJ1-1; a weak D match, TRBD1 (5 bases). CDR1 MNHEY and CDR2 SVGAGI come from the germline V gene. This CDR3 has 13 amino acids. V dropped 0 bases and J dropped 11 bases, with 13 bases sitting between them. CDR3 sequence reads: CASSYSGAEWAFF. CDR3 coding DNA: TGTGCCAGCAGTTACTCAGGGGCCGAGTGGGCTTTCTTT.

The CDR3 is CASSPRGLVSGAQYF. DNA of the CDR3: TGTGCCAGCAGCCCCAGGGGGCTGGTTTCAGGAGCCCAGTACTTC. This chain joins TRBV7-2 and TRBJ2-5; 8 bases are shared with TRBD1. The CDR3 runs 15 residues. V was clipped by 5 bases and J by 9 bases; unmatched bases: 14. The germline V gene has CDR1 SGHTA and CDR2 FQGNSA.

This clone has ten or more counts. The chain combines TRBV11-2 with TRBJ1-1; 8 bases are a match to TRBD1. This CDR3 comprises 15 residues. Germline values: CDR1 SGHAT, CDR2 FQNNGV. V dropped 5 bases and J dropped 1; count of bases not matched to a gene: 6. CDR3 protein: CASSPRTGSNTEAFF. For the CDR3, the DNA is TGTGCCAGCAGCCCTCGGACAGGGTCGAACACTGAAGCTTTCTTT. Full variable domain (missing parts from reference TRBV11-2 and TRBJ1-1): EAGVAQSPRYKIIEKRQSVAFWCNPISGHATLYWYQQILGQGPKLLIQFQNNGVVDDSQLPKDRFSAERLKGVDSTLKIQPAKLEDSAVYLCASSPRTGSNTEAFFGQGTRLTVV.

This rearrangement joins TRBV10-3 to TRBJ2-2, with D perhaps TRBD2 (5 bases). The germline gives CDR1 ENHRY, CDR2 SYGVKD. Trimming pared 6 bases from V and 1 base from J, leaving 6 bases between. This CDR3 spans 13 amino acids. DNA of the CDR3: TGTGCCATCAGCGGGGAGAACACCGGGGAGCTGTTTTTT. This codes for CAISGENTGELFF.

This clone was found a few times. This chain's CDR3 is CASSEYRVGQPQHF. The CDR3 DNA is TGTGCCAGCAGTGAATACAGGGTCGGGCAGCCCCAGCATTTT. V and J are TRBV2 and TRBJ1-5, with D maybe TRBD1 (6 bases). This CDR3 contains 14 residues. The V end was cut by 2 bases, the J end by 7 bases, with 12 bases between. Germline CDR1 SNHLY, CDR2 FYNNEI.

J is TRBJ1-2 and V is TRBV6-4; TRBD1 aligns across 8 bases. From germline, CDR1 is MRHNA and CDR2 SNTAGT. CDR3 size: 13 residues. Losses at the gene ends were 6 bases for V and 4 bases for J; bases not matched to a gene: 4. The CDR3 sequence is CASSVDRGYGYTF. DNA of the CDR3: TGTGCCAGCAGCGTAGACAGGGGCTATGGCTACACCTTC.

This clone appeared a few times. The chain carries TRBV18 and TRBJ1-2, with D maybe TRBD1 (6 bases). V gave up 3 bases and J gave up 8 bases, with 10 bases separating them. CDR1 is KGHSH and CDR2 is LQKENI in the germline V gene. The CDR3 contains 12 residues. Written as DNA, the CDR3 is TGTGCCAGCTCACCCCGACAGGACGGCTACACCTTC. It translates to CASSPRQDGYTF.

This clone was seen a few times. The chain employs TRBV6-5 and TRBJ2-7; D possibly corresponds to TRBD2 (5 bases). V lost 5 bases and J 2 bases, leaving 13 bases between the germline ends. CDR1 MNHEY and CDR2 SVGAGI come from the germline V gene. This CDR3 has 14 residues. CDR3 in amino acids: CASSRNTGTYEQYF. The CDR3 DNA follows: TGTGCCAGCAGTAGAAACACGGGAACCTACGAGCAGTACTTC.

The chain joins TRBV14 to TRBJ2-1; TRBD2 might be the D (6 bases). The CDR3 sequence is 14 residues long. The V gene lost 0 bases and the J gene lost 14 bases, with 17 bases spanning the gap. CDR1 and CDR2 (germline): SGHDN, FVKESK. As DNA, the CDR3 is TGTGCCAGCAGCCAAGATGGAACTAGCCCGAAAAAGTTCTTC. It codes for CASSQDGTSPKKFF.

CDR3 nucleotide sequence: TGTGCCAGTAGGAAAACAGGGGCTTACACAGATACGCAGTATTTT. Translated: CASRKTGAYTDTQYF. The chain joins TRBV19 to TRBJ2-3; TRBD1 aligns across 7 bases. The V and J ends lost 6 bases and 2 bases, in that order; junction bases with no gene match: 8. CDR3 length: 15 amino acids. Germline-derived CDR1 and CDR2 are LNHDA and SQIVND (reference sequence).

The rearrangement links TRBV4-3 to TRBJ1-4; D is undetermined. The CDR3 length is 13 residues. Per the germline V gene, CDR1 is LGHNA and CDR2 is YSLEER. Between the trimmed V and J ends, which lost 3 bases and 6 bases, there was a span of 8 bases. In DNA form, the CDR3 reads TGCGCCAGCAGCCAGGGAGTTGATGAAAAACTGTTTTTT. Protein: CASSQGVDEKLFF.